Listed below are T cell receptor beta chains from one sample, sequenced in a study of glioma-infiltrating T cells after dendritic cell vaccination. The method was immunoSEQ multiplex PCR; TCRdb's version includes in-frame clones alone and lacks a portion of them. The data hold around 96,000 clones, with approximately 81% observed a single time. Here the sequenced sample was blood, taken before dendritic cell vaccination. These receptors came from a human donor with glioblastoma. Both conserved end residues are part of each CDR3. Each record gives: clone size, D gene, V gene, J gene, CDR3 protein, CDR3 DNA. The D gene is left open where the match is weak. Expanded clones are given a class, and other clones once, few, many or no size at all.

few	-	TRBV10-3	TRBJ2-7	CAISKDISYEQYF	TGTGCCATCTCTAAAGACATCTCCTACGAGCAGTACTTC
-	TRBD1	TRBV5-1	TRBJ1-1	CASSETTGRDTEAFF	TGCGCCAGCAGCGAAACGACAGGGCGGGACACTGAAGCTTTCTTT
-	-	TRBV28	TRBJ1-2	CASSLHGEGGYGYTF	TGTGCCAGCAGTTTACACGGGGAGGGAGGCTATGGCTACACCTTC
-	-	TRBV7-2	TRBJ1-1	CASSTGQASLNTEAFF	TGTGCCAGCAGTACCGGTCAGGCGTCTTTGAACACTGAAGCTTTCTTT
-	TRBD1	TRBV9	TRBJ1-6	CASSVGRERGLVNSPLHF	TGTGCCAGCAGCGTAGGGAGGGAAAGGGGGCTTGTGAATTCACCCCTCCACTTT
-	-	TRBV7-9	TRBJ2-7	CASSLGTVYEQYF	TGTGCCAGCAGCTTAGGGACAGTCTACGAGCAGTACTTC
-	TRBD1	TRBV9	TRBJ1-4	CASSGQGAANEKLFF	TGTGCCAGCAGCGGGCAGGGGGCAGCTAATGAAAAACTGTTTTTT
-	TRBD1	TRBV5-1	TRBJ1-2	CASSPGQAEGYGYTF	TGCGCCAGCAGCCCCGGACAGGCGGAAGGCTATGGCTACACCTTC
-	TRBD1	TRBV5-4	TRBJ1-2	CASSLLDRIYGYTF	TGTGCCAGCAGCCTATTGGACAGGATCTATGGCTACACCTTC
-	-	TRBV10-2	TRBJ1-5	CASSESFVDSDRYSNQPQHF	TGCGCCAGCAGTGAGTCTTTTGTCGACAGCGATCGCTATAGCAATCAGCCCCAGCATTTT
-	-	TRBV7-9	TRBJ1-1	CASSPPGVVTEAFF	TGTGCCAGCAGCCCCCCGGGGGTTGTTACTGAAGCTTTCTTT
-	TRBD2	TRBV7-3	TRBJ2-3	CASSLQTSGGSGTQYF	TGTGCCAGCAGCCTACAGACTAGCGGGGGTTCGGGTACGCAGTATTTT
-	-	TRBV4-1	TRBJ1-2	CASSQDPGFGYTF	TGCGCCAGCAGCCAAGATCCAGGATTTGGCTACACCTTC
-	-	TRBV2	TRBJ1-5	CASTFASVYQPQHF	TGTGCCAGCACCTTTGCCAGTGTATATCAGCCCCAGCATTTT
-	TRBD2	TRBV7-9	TRBJ2-7	CASSSPDLAAYEQYF	TGTGCCAGCAGCTCCCCGGATCTAGCGGCCTACGAGCAGTACTTC
-	TRBD1	TRBV5-1	TRBJ1-1	CASSRNRDRGLNTEAFF	TGCGCCAGCAGCAGAAACCGGGACAGGGGTTTGAACACTGAAGCTTTCTTT
-	-	TRBV28	TRBJ2-7	CASTEGGGVIYEQYF	TGTGCCAGCACCGAGGGGGGGGGAGTCATCTACGAGCAGTACTTC
-	-	TRBV19	TRBJ1-3	CASTFLLSRSSGNTIYF	TGTGCCAGTACCTTCCTCCTCTCAAGGAGCTCTGGAAACACCATATATTTT
-	-	TRBV6-6	TRBJ2-5	CASSYDLQGHQETQYF	TGTGCCAGCAGTTACGACTTACAGGGTCATCAAGAGACCCAGTACTTC
-	-	TRBV5-3	TRBJ1-2	CARSLVPDSNGYTF	TGTGCCAGAAGCTTAGTCCCCGACAGTAATGGCTACACCTTC
-	TRBD1	TRBV5-1	TRBJ1-4	CASSLAGGQGREKLFF	TGCGCCAGCAGCTTGGCCGGCGGACAGGGCCGTGAAAAACTGTTTTTT
-	TRBD1	TRBV30	TRBJ2-2	CAWTGQGVGELFF	TGTGCCTGGACGGGACAGGGGGTCGGGGAGCTGTTTTTT
-	-	TRBV9	TRBJ2-1	CASSVGAEANEQFF	TGTGCCAGCAGCGTAGGGGCCGAAGCCAATGAGCAGTTCTTC
-	TRBD1	TRBV7-9	TRBJ2-7	CASSFRPGGDEQYF	TGTGCCAGCAGCTTTCGGCCAGGGGGTGACGAGCAGTACTTC
-	-	TRBV6-5	TRBJ2-3	CASSSFQRGTDTQYF	TGTGCCAGCAGTTCTTTCCAGCGGGGCACAGATACGCAGTATTTT
few	-	TRBV6-6	TRBJ1-4	CASKAGEKLFF	TGTGCCAGCAAGGCGGGAGAAAAACTGTTTTTT
-	TRBD2	TRBV5-1	TRBJ2-5	CASSLDGRDEETQYF	TGCGCCAGCAGCTTGGACGGGAGGGACGAAGAGACCCAGTACTTC
-	TRBD2	TRBV19	TRBJ2-1	CASSIVPLTSGRNNEQFF	TGTGCCAGTAGTATAGTCCCCCTAACTAGCGGGAGGAACAATGAGCAGTTCTTC